This T cell receptor beta chain derives from a study of T cells in Graves' hyperthyroidism and ophthalmopathy (dated by TCRdb to the late 2010s). Notes on the research overall: Peripheral blood samples were taken at initial diagnosis, before any treatment was given. TCR V-J signatures able to tell the groups apart were searched for in a discovery cohort of around 95 patients, of whom 43 had Graves' ophthalmopathy and roughly 58 had stable Graves' hyperthyroidism. Whether ophthalmopathy could be predicted prospectively was tested in an independent validation cohort made up of fewer than 20 hyperthyroidism patients plus 17 patients who later progressed to ophthalmopathy. For training and testing, the roughly 97 patients in the discovery cohort were randomly divided in a 7:3 ratio. The study also compared thyroid tissue and blood T-cell repertoires from more than 5 Graves' hyperthyroidism patients. After blood sampling, hyperthyroidism patients were treated with methimazole at a starting dose of 30 mg daily, and ophthalmopathy patients were treated with high-dose intravenous methylprednisolone. The paper reports TCR Vbeta CDR3 sequencing of over 120 peripheral blood samples: over 40 ophthalmopathy, about 75 hyperthyroidism and around 17 progressor patients.

Stable Graves' hyperthyroidism was defined as the absence of progression to ophthalmopathy over 18 months of follow-up. Hyperthyroidism patients were newly diagnosed, with disease duration under 2 months, and aged 18 to 65 years. The study excluded patients with uncontrolled infections, other autoimmune diseases, pregnancy or lactation. Clinical symptoms, serum thyroxine and TRAb, thyroid ultrasound, and orbital computed tomography formed the basis for the diagnoses. Ficoll-Paque density gradient centrifugation was used to isolate PBMCs from around 10 ml of fresh peripheral blood. Trizol reagent was used to extract total RNA, and RNA quality was then checked on an Agilent 2100 Bioanalyzer. Sequences DFQATT (CDR1) and SNEGSKA (CDR2) are obtained from the germline V gene (reference sequence). V loses 3 bases, J loses 7 bases, and the germline ends lie 13 bases apart. The CDR3 numbers 14 residues from cysteine through phenylalanine. Only the CDR3 portion is preserved as DNA: 42 bases, with reading frame beginning at the first base.

The TCR beta CDR3 regions were amplified from the RNA transcripts. A first-round RT-PCR of the TCR CDR3 used the HTBI primer set with the Qiagen OneStep RT-PCR kit. Libraries were constructed in a second round of multiplex PCR, after which size selection and purification were performed. Sequencing of the libraries was done on an Illumina HiSeq2000 using paired-end 100 bp reads. In the source study's methods: SOAPnuke was used to process the raw data, with reads discarded if the reads contained adapters or uncalled bases, had a mean Phred below 15, or lacked an exact constant-primer or identifier match. High-quality paired reads were merged with COPE v1.2.5, and unique nucleotide sequences were defined as clonotypes. MiTCR v1.1 was used to align the clonotypes against IMGT TRBV, TRBD and TRBJ reference segments. Analysis was restricted to V-J combinations with a frequency above 0.0001, which covered about 99% of repertoires. The TCS score was defined as F50 (clonal expansion) divided by E x V (chaos), with BLOSUM62-based TCRdist calculated between CDR3 peptides within each V-J. Welch's t-statistics and random forest reduced approximately 520 V-J features to 10 to 15, which were used in a naive Bayes classifier (R e1071). TCRdb itself trimmed the public reads at Q25 with fastp, ran MiXCR and retained productive beta chains. Each entry is one CDR3 protein sequence, shown with its most common DNA and genes. The V and J calls shown here were made by TCRdb, not taken from the authors' results. In this sample the table shows around 400,000 distinct CDR3 sequences, around 13% of which occur a single time. 9% to 9.5% of the sample rests with the top ten.

This clonotype was found a few times. It lacks a known antigen. No much larger clone exists at a distance of one base, and base qualities are not known. Beyond this particular receptor, the publication reports: Ophthalmopathy was separated from stable hyperthyroidism by a 13 V-J signature model, with approximately 85% sensitivity and approximately 81% specificity obtained in cross-validation and 80%/75% obtained in testing. Blood samples also contained most of the expanded thyroid clonotypes (frequency above 0.001), which suggests that blood repertoires may reflect thyroid immune responses. Sample size was not statistically predetermined, and investigators were not blinded to group allocation. During validation, the model predicted progression to ophthalmopathy a median of approximately 7 months ahead of onset, with almost 71% sensitivity and around 72% specificity.

The source is a woman between 18 and 29 years old with Graves' hyperthyroidism. In this chain, TRBV20-1 is recombined with TRBJ1-6, with no reliable assignment of the D segment. The sample taken for sequencing was blood. The CDR3 region: CSASASQANSPLHF. The sequenced DNA is TGCAGTGCTAGTGCCTCCCAAGCCAATTCACCCCTCCACTTT.